This is a list of T cell receptor beta chains from one sample in a study of T cells in Graves' hyperthyroidism and ophthalmopathy. TCRdb reprocessed the multiplex PCR reads via MiXCR and lists one record per CDR3 protein. This table holds over 500,000 distinct CDR3 sequences, 11% to 15% found once. Sequencing was performed on blood. The origin of the receptors is a woman between 40 and 55 years old with Graves' hyperthyroidism. CDR3s include the opening cysteine and the closing phenylalanine or tryptophan. Each record gives: J gene, V gene, D gene, clone size, CDR3 length, CDR3 protein, CDR3 DNA. The D gene is left open where the match is weak. For some rows the clone size is stated as once, few or many, or as a class when expanded; others skip it.

J: TRBJ1-2; V: TRBV2; D: TRBD1; size: many; length: 14; CDR3: CASSDNRGNYGYTF; DNA: TGTGCCAGCAGTGATAACAGGGGGAACTATGGCTACACCTTC
J: TRBJ1-5; V: TRBV20-1; D: -; size: few; length: 14; CDR3: CSARDGSSNQPQHF; DNA: TGCAGTGCTAGAGATGGCAGCAGCAATCAGCCCCAGCATTTT
J: TRBJ2-1; V: TRBV6-1; D: -; size: many; length: 15; CDR3: CASSGYGTGQNEQFF; DNA: TGTGCCAGCAGTGGTTACGGGACGGGACAAAATGAGCAGTTCTTC
J: TRBJ2-5; V: TRBV7-9; D: -; size: -; length: 14; CDR3: CASSPGTQRETQYF; DNA: TGTGCCAGCAGCCCCGGGACCCAGCGAGAGACCCAGTACTTC
J: TRBJ2-3; V: TRBV5-1; D: TRBD2; size: -; length: 19; CDR3: CASSLLGLAGGKVPDTQYF; DNA: TGCGCCAGCAGCTTGTTGGGACTAGCGGGAGGAAAGGTTCCAGATACGCAGTATTTT
J: TRBJ2-1; V: TRBV7-8; D: TRBD2; size: -; length: 15; CDR3: CASSLQRERENEQFF; DNA: TGTGCCAGCAGCTTACAGCGGGAGAGGGAGAATGAGCAGTTCTTC
J: TRBJ2-1; V: TRBV7-9; D: -; size: many; length: 13; CDR3: CASSQGFGNEQFF; DNA: TGTGCCAGCAGTCAGGGGTTTGGCAATGAGCAGTTCTTC
J: TRBJ1-3; V: TRBV10-3; D: TRBD1; size: few; length: 13; CDR3: CAIRGQVGNTIYF; DNA: TGTGCCATCAGAGGACAGGTCGGAAACACCATATATTTT
J: TRBJ2-1; V: TRBV12-3/TRBV12-4; D: TRBD1; size: many; length: 12; CDR3: CASKYRGNEQFF; DNA: TGTGCCAGCAAATACAGGGGAAATGAGCAGTTCTTC
J: TRBJ2-3; V: TRBV7-9; D: TRBD2; size: -; length: 16; CDR3: CATLGLAGGSTDTQYF; DNA: TGTGCCACCTTAGGACTAGCGGGAGGGAGCACAGATACGCAGTATTTT
J: TRBJ2-3; V: TRBV29-1; D: TRBD2; size: many; length: 15; CDR3: CSVLLAGRRTDTQYF; DNA: TGCAGCGTCCTACTAGCGGGCCGTCGCACAGATACGCAGTATTTT
J: TRBJ2-7; V: TRBV20-1; D: -; size: -; length: 16; CDR3: CSAPLHGSGASYEQYF; DNA: TGCAGTGCTCCTCTACATGGTAGCGGAGCCTCCTACGAGCAGTACTTC
J: TRBJ2-6; V: TRBV5-5; D: TRBD1; size: -; length: 16; CDR3: CASSRQGSSGANVLTF; DNA: TGTGCCAGCAGTCGACAGGGGAGCTCTGGGGCCAACGTCCTGACTTTC
J: TRBJ2-5; V: TRBV20-1; D: -; size: many; length: 12; CDR3: CSASGSQETQYF; DNA: TGCAGTGCTAGCGGATCCCAAGAGACCCAGTACTTC
J: TRBJ2-3; V: TRBV5-1; D: TRBD2; size: few; length: 19; CDR3: CASSALGTSGRSGADTQYF; DNA: TGCGCCAGCAGCGCCCTTGGGACTAGCGGGAGGTCCGGGGCAGATACGCAGTATTTT
J: TRBJ2-2; V: TRBV30; D: TRBD1; size: -; length: 15; CDR3: CAWSLGQVPTGELFF; DNA: TGTGCCTGGAGTCTCGGACAGGTCCCCACCGGGGAGCTGTTTTTT
J: TRBJ2-7; V: TRBV12-3/TRBV12-4; D: -; size: many; length: 13; CDR3: CASSLGGFYEQYF; DNA: TGTGCCAGCAGTTTAGGAGGGTTCTACGAGCAGTACTTC
J: TRBJ2-7; V: TRBV29-1; D: -; size: many; length: 12; CDR3: CSVVDIAYEQYF; DNA: TGCAGCGTTGTGGACATAGCCTACGAGCAGTACTTC
J: TRBJ2-3; V: TRBV6-4; D: TRBD2; size: -; length: 18; CDR3: CASSDGTSGRAGSDTQYF; DNA: TGTGCCAGCAGTGACGGGACTAGCGGGAGGGCCGGGTCAGATACGCAGTATTTT
J: TRBJ2-3; V: TRBV9; D: TRBD2; size: -; length: 15; CDR3: CASSPSGRATDTQYF; DNA: TGTGCCAGCAGCCCAAGCGGGAGGGCCACAGATACGCAGTATTTT
J: TRBJ1-1; V: TRBV6-5; D: -; size: many; length: 17; CDR3: CASSYSISGDLNTEAFF; DNA: TGTGCCAGCAGTTACTCGATCAGCGGAGACTTGAACACTGAAGCTTTCTTT
J: TRBJ2-5; V: TRBV18; D: -; size: many; length: 13; CDR3: CASSPGIGETQYF; DNA: TGTGCCAGCTCACCGGGAATCGGCGAGACCCAGTACTTC
J: TRBJ1-2; V: TRBV28; D: TRBD1; size: many; length: 15; CDR3: CASSLPGQGRYGYTF; DNA: TGTGCCAGCAGTTTACCTGGACAGGGAAGATATGGCTACACCTTC
J: TRBJ2-7; V: TRBV7-2; D: -; size: -; length: 14; CDR3: CASSRGAGDYEQYF; DNA: TGTGCCAGCAGCCGAGGTGCAGGGGACTACGAGCAGTACTTC
J: TRBJ1-2; V: TRBV30; D: -; size: many; length: 12; CDR3: CAWSGGNYGYTF; DNA: TGTGCCTGGAGTGGGGGTAACTATGGCTACACCTTC
J: TRBJ1-3; V: TRBV7-6; D: TRBD1; size: -; length: 16; CDR3: CASSQVGGNSGNTIYF; DNA: TGTGCCAGCAGCCAAGTAGGGGGCAACTCTGGAAACACCATATATTTT
J: TRBJ1-1; V: TRBV12-3/TRBV12-4; D: -; size: many; length: 11; CDR3: CASSSGLEAFF; DNA: TGTGCCAGCAGCTCGGGACTCGAAGCTTTCTTT